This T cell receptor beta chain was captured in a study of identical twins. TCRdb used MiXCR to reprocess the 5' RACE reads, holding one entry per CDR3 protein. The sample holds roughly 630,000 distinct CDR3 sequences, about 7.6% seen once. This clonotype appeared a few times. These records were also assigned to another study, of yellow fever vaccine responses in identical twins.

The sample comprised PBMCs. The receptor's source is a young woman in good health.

The CDR3 nucleotides read TGCGCCAGCAGCTTGGCGACTAGCGGGAGCCTCAATGAGCAGTTCTTC. Residues: CASSLATSGSLNEQFF. The rearrangement uses TRBV5-1 and TRBJ2-1, with TRBD2 identical over 12 bases. Losses at the gene ends were 0 bases for V and 6 bases for J; bases not matched to a gene: 4. The germline V gene encodes CDR1 SGHRS and CDR2 YFSETQ. The CDR3 is made up of 16 amino acids.